Below, 5 T cell receptor beta chains from the same sample are listed, as sequenced in a study of T cell responses to AZD1222 COVID-19 vaccine. Method: immunoSEQ multiplex PCR; TCRdb's copy keeps in-frame clones and lacks some. The sample has roughly 180,000 clones, around 90% seen once. The material was peripheral blood, obtained 28 days after the second AZD1222 dose. The receptors here all came from an adult who received the AZD1222 COVID-19 vaccine.

The genes are TRBV11-3 and TRBJ2-1; D ambiguous. CDR3 length equals 13 residues. Trimming removed 5 bases from V and 6 bases from J, with 11 bases in between. Per the germline V gene, CDR1 is SGHNT and CDR2 is YENEEA. The CDR3 nucleotides read TGTGCCAGCAGCCCCTTGCTCTCCAATGAGCAGTTCTTC. This translates into CASSPLLSNEQFF. Variable domain in full (rest from reference TRBV11-3 and TRBJ2-1): EAGVVQSPRYKIIEKKQPVAFWCNPISGHNTLYWYLQNLGQGPELLIRYENEEAVDDSQLPKDRFSAERLKGVDSTLKIQPAELGDSAVYLCASSPLLSNEQFFGPGTRLTVL.

This sequence joins TRBV7-2 and TRBJ2-5, with 11 bases lining up with TRBD2. V shed 2 bases, J shed 7 bases, and the junction held 9 bases outside the gene matches. The germline gives CDR1 SGHTA, CDR2 FQGNSA. The CDR3 has 16 residues. The CDR3 loop reads CASSLLAGGPTSTQYF. CDR3 DNA sequence: TGTGCCAGCAGCTTACTAGCGGGGGGACCCACTTCGACCCAGTACTTC.

The chain employs TRBV7-9 and TRBJ2-1; D not resolved. The CDR3 totals 12 residues. With 8 bases removed from V and 5 bases from J, the gap between germline ends came to 10 bases. Per the germline V gene, CDR1 is SEHNR and CDR2 is FQNEAQ (reference sequence). The CDR3 loop is CASWTSDNEQFF. The CDR3 DNA follows: TGTGCCAGCTGGACCTCAGACAATGAGCAGTTCTTC.

V usage is TRBV19 and J usage is TRBJ2-1; 13 nucleotides line up with TRBD2. The V gene end was trimmed by 5 bases and the J gene end by 8 bases; junction bases not matched to a gene: 6. The CDR3 has 15 amino acids. Germline-derived CDR1 and CDR2 are LNHDA and SQIVND (reference sequence). The CDR3 nucleotides read TGTGCCAGTAGTGTCAGGACTAGCGGGAGCCATGAGCAGTTCTTC. Its translation is CASSVRTSGSHEQFF. Drawing the rest from reference TRBV19 and TRBJ2-1, the complete variable domain is DGGITQSPKYLFRKEGQNVTLSCEQNLNHDAMYWYRQDPGQGLRLIYYSQIVNDFQKGDIAEGYSVSREKKESFPLTVTSAQKNPTAFYLCASSVRTSGSHEQFFGPGTRLTVL.

This chain links TRBV6-2 or TRBV6-3 with TRBJ1-5, with D hard to call. The CDR3 contains 13 residues. CDR1 is MNHEY, CDR2 SVGEGT, per germline. Trimming took 5 bases from V and 4 from J, leaving 9 bases between them. Here the CDR3 DNA reads TGTGCCAGCAGTGTAACTGATAATCAGCCCCAGCATTTT. It encodes CASSVTDNQPQHF.